Here is one T cell receptor (beta chain) with its context. Its specific antigen is unknown. It has no much larger one-base neighbor in the sample; base qualities were not kept. V and J are truncated by 3 bases and 5 bases respectively, leaving an intervening sequence of 7 bases. The CDR3 starts with the cysteine, ends with the phenylalanine, and has 12 residues. Only the CDR3 portion is preserved as DNA: 36 bases, with reading frame beginning at the first base. Per the germline V gene, SQVTM is the CDR1 and ANQGSEA is the CDR2. Sequencing relied on an Illumina HiSeq 1500. TCRdb trimmed the raw reads at Q25, called clones with MiXCR and kept productive beta chains. Every entry covers one CDR3 protein and lists the most common genes and DNA from its rows. The sample table lists more than 150,000 distinct CDR3 sequences, roughly a fifth of them with a count of one. The leading ten clones occupy about 2.9% of the sample.

This record comes from a study of T cell repertoires in cytomegalovirus infection (dated by TCRdb to between 2017 and 2020). Context from the whole study: Donor HLA type was relevant to the analysis, because carriage of CMV infection together with the matching HLA type was indicated by public TCR beta signatures. Overall results and qualifications from the work: In the ex vivo response, HLA-C-restricted CMV-specific TCR beta clonotypes were dominant, and in two of eight donors the single most frequent clonotype came from this HLA-C-restricted group. In both this cohort and an independent cohort of some 350 donors, the cumulative frequency of public TCR beta family members distinguished carriers of CMV infection plus the relevant HLA type.

Material: PBMCs. The sequence derives from a human donor in good health (CMV status not recorded). Some clones in this sample may be carry-over from other donors' samples. The chain is encoded by TRBV29-1 joined to TRBJ2-2; 5 matching bases give a weak D call of TRBD2. The nucleotide sequence reads TGCAGCGTTGAGACGGGGACCGGGGAGCTGTTTTTT. Its translation is CSVETGTGELFF.